A single sample is the source of the 24 T cell receptor beta chains below, sequenced in a study of T cells in Graves' hyperthyroidism and ophthalmopathy. There were TCR beta CDR3 regions amplified from RNA transcripts. HTBI primers were employed in a first-round RT-PCR of the TCR CDR3. TCRdb itself ran the multiplex PCR reads through MiXCR, one entry per CDR3 protein. The sample lists 300,000 to 450,000 distinct CDR3 sequences, about 12% occurring once. Sequencing was carried out using blood. Receptor source: a woman aged 18 to 35 with Graves' hyperthyroidism.

This clonotype was observed at least ten times. The chain joins TRBV27 to TRBJ1-5; D gene unclear. The CDR3 length is 15 residues. Germline CDR1 MNHEY, CDR2 SMNVEV (reference sequence). V lost 6 bases to trimming and J lost 0 bases, with 12 bases between them. This chain's CDR3 is CASREWANSNQPQHF. CDR3 nucleotides: TGTGCCAGCAGGGAGTGGGCCAATAGCAATCAGCCCCAGCATTTT.

In the case of this clonotype: One base away lies a much larger clone, so this may be a sequencing read error. The rearrangement joins TRBV19 to TRBJ1-2; 8 bases agree with TRBD1. CDR1 is LNHDA and CDR2 is SQIVND in the germline V gene (reference sequence). The CDR3 is made up of 14 amino acids. The CDR3 DNA follows: TGTGCCAGTAGTACGCCTGGACAGGGTAATGGCTACGCCTTC. It yields the protein CASSTPGQGNGYAF.

This clonotype has ten or more counts. V usage is TRBV28 and J usage is TRBJ2-1; 9 nucleotides agree with TRBD2. The CDR3 is made up of 18 amino acids. Germline V lookup: CDR1 MDHEN, CDR2 SYDVKM. The trim removed 3 bases at V and 9 bases at J, leaving 18 bases unmatched. The CDR3 sequence: CASSFQSAGGRNVGEQFF. The CDR3 region has the DNA TGTGCCAGCAGTTTTCAATCGGCGGGAGGGAGAAATGTGGGTGAGCAGTTCTTC.

This clonotype was picked up many times. The rearrangement uses TRBV11-2 and TRBJ2-3; D may be TRBD1 (6 bases). The germline V gene has CDR1 SGHAT and CDR2 FQNNGV. V lost 3 bases and J lost 6, with 13 bases in between. This CDR3 region has 14 residues. The CDR3 nucleotides are TGTGCCAGCAGCTTGGTAACAGGGCCCGATACGCAGTATTTT. This gives the protein CASSLVTGPDTQYF.

The chain recombines TRBV10-3 with TRBJ1-1, with D unclear. The CDR3 sequence is 11 residues long. Trimming removed 6 bases at V and 11 bases at J, with 13 bases between. Germline CDR1 and CDR2: ENHRY and SYGVKD. CDR3 sequence: CAIRTTSSAFF. CDR3 in DNA: TGTGCCATCAGGACAACGTCGTCCGCTTTCTTT.

The genes are TRBV4-3 and TRBJ2-2; the D is unclear. Germline CDR1 LGHNA, CDR2 YSLEER. The CDR3 loop spans 14 amino acids. The germline V and J ends were trimmed by 2 bases and 7 bases, with 11 bases remaining between them. The CDR3 region has the DNA TGCGCCAGCAGCCAAAACGCCTTGATCGGGGAGCTGTTTTTT. It encodes CASSQNALIGELFF.

This clonotype was found many times. The chain recombines TRBV14 with TRBJ2-1; D gene ambiguous. The germline gives CDR1 SGHDN, CDR2 FVKESK. This CDR3 comprises 14 residues. The germline V and J ends were trimmed by 4 bases and 2 bases, with 9 bases remaining between them. In DNA form, the CDR3 reads TGTGCCAGCAGCCCCCTAGGAACCTACAATGAGCAGTTCTTC. Residues: CASSPLGTYNEQFF.

This clonotype has at least ten counts. The chain joins TRBV12-3 or TRBV12-4 to TRBJ1-1; D remains unclear. Between the trimmed V and J ends, which lost 4 bases and 2 bases, there was a span of 14 bases. The CDR3 has 15 amino acids. The CDR3 coding sequence is TGTGCCAGCAGTTCCCATTCGCGCCTCAACACTGAAGCTTTCTTT. It yields the protein CASSSHSRLNTEAFF.

This chain links TRBV4-1 with TRBJ1-5, with D possibly TRBD1 on 5 matching bases. CDR1 is MGHRA and CDR2 is YSYEKL in the germline V gene. Trimming left V 0 bases short and J 6 bases short, with 12 bases between. The CDR3 length is 15 residues. The CDR3 coding sequence is TGCGCCAGCAGCCAAGATTTAGGGGAAGGTCAGCCCCAGCATTTT. The encoded protein is CASSQDLGEGQPQHF.

This clonotype was counted many times. CDR3 DNA: TGCAGCGTCAAGCCGGGACAGGGGTGGAATGAGCAGTTCTTC. Translating gives CSVKPGQGWNEQFF. The chain joins TRBV29-1 to TRBJ2-1, with 10 bases identical to TRBD1. The germline V gene has CDR1 SQVTM and CDR2 ANQGSEA. Trimming cost V 6 bases and J 7 bases; bases outside gene matches: 9. This CDR3 has 14 residues.

This clonotype was seen at least ten times. The gene calls are TRBV24-1 and TRBJ2-3, with D hard to call. The V and J ends lost 1 base and 0 bases respectively, with 7 bases between them. The CDR3 consists of 15 residues. Germline lookup yields CDR1 KGHDR and CDR2 SFDVKD. The CDR3 DNA follows: TGTGCCACCAGTGATTTACCAACTAGCACAGATACGCAGTATTTT. It yields the protein CATSDLPTSTDTQYF.

This clonotype was counted only a few times. This chain joins TRBV5-1 and TRBJ1-1, with D possibly being TRBD1 (6 bases). Germline CDR1 reads SGHRS; CDR2 reads YFSETQ. This CDR3 contains 16 residues. Deletions cut 0 bases from V and 5 bases from J, with 17 bases between. The CDR3 reads CASSLGGSGRGTEAFF. CDR3 bases: TGCGCCAGCAGCTTGGGCGGGTCGGGCAGGGGAACTGAAGCTTTCTTT.

This clonotype was seen at least ten times. This chain connects TRBV2 to TRBJ2-3; 12 bases agree with TRBD2. J was trimmed by 7 bases and V by 6 bases; bases with no gene match: 8. This CDR3 contains 15 residues. Looked up from germline, CDR1 is SNHLY and CDR2 is FYNNEI. The CDR3 coding sequence is TGTGCCAGCAGGGGCCTAGCGGGGGGGGTGTATACGCAGTATTTT. Translating it yields CASRGLAGGVYTQYF.

This clonotype was seen a handful of times. V usage is TRBV19 and J usage is TRBJ2-1; TRBD2 matches 10 bases. Per the germline V gene, CDR1 is LNHDA and CDR2 is SQIVND (reference sequence). V lost 5 bases to trimming and J lost 7 bases; unmatched junction nucleotides: 5. The CDR3 consists of 14 residues. The CDR3 spells CASSWTSGTNEQFF. The CDR3 DNA sequence: TGTGCCAGTAGTTGGACTAGCGGTACTAATGAGCAGTTCTTC.

This clonotype was detected ten times or more. The rearrangement links TRBV20-1 to TRBJ1-1; no firm D call. This CDR3 comprises 13 residues. Trimming removed 5 bases from V and 5 bases from J, with 15 bases in between. CDR1 is DFQATT and CDR2 is SNEGSKA in the germline V gene (reference sequence). CDR3 region: CSAHKTVGTEAFF. The CDR3 DNA is TGCAGTGCTCATAAGACGGTCGGGACTGAAGCTTTCTTT.

This clonotype was counted ten times or more. The chain carries TRBV6-2 or TRBV6-3 and TRBJ1-2; 7 bases align to TRBD1. The CDR3 is made up of 15 amino acids. Trimming removed 4 bases from V and 4 bases from J; junction bases left unmatched: 9. Germline V CDR1 and CDR2: MNHEY, SVGEGT. CDR3 protein: CASSSGTADLYGYTF. The CDR3 DNA is TGTGCCAGCAGTTCCGGGACAGCTGACCTCTATGGCTACACCTTC.

This clonotype was picked up many times. This sequence joins TRBV5-8 and TRBJ1-6, with 12 positions matching TRBD1. Trimming at V came to 3 bases and at J to 9 bases, leaving 4 bases not matched to a gene. Germline loops: CDR1 SGHTS, CDR2 YDEGEE. This CDR3 is built from 15 residues. The CDR3 DNA reads as TGTGCCAGCAGCTCGGGACAGGGGGCGTTTTCACCCCTCCACTTT. As protein: CASSSGQGAFSPLHF.

This clonotype appeared many times. The chain carries TRBV3-1 and TRBJ1-2; no clear D gene. The V gene lost 3 bases and the J gene lost 12 bases, with 14 bases spanning the gap. Germline V gives CDR1 LGHDT, CDR2 YNNKEL (reference sequence). CDR3 length: 12 residues. The CDR3 DNA sequence: TGTGCCAGCAGCCAGAGTTTTTCAAAGAACACCTTC. Protein sequence: CASSQSFSKNTF.

This clonotype was observed a handful of times. V usage is TRBV6-2 or TRBV6-3 and J usage is TRBJ1-1, with D possibly TRBD1 on 6 matching bases. This CDR3 region has 15 residues. V was cut by 4 bases and J by 4 bases, with 16 bases left in between. CDR1 is MNHEY and CDR2 is SVGEGT in the germline V gene. CDR3 DNA sequence: TGTGCCAGCAGTTCGCAGGGGTCCGGGGGCACTGAAGCTTTCTTT. As protein: CASSSQGSGGTEAFF.

This clonotype was seen a handful of times. This rearrangement joins TRBV10-2 to TRBJ2-7; 9 bases agree with TRBD2. The germline V gene has CDR1 WSHSY and CDR2 SAAADI. This CDR3 has 18 amino acids. The V gene end was trimmed by 6 bases and the J gene end by 3 bases; junction bases not matched to a gene: 18. The CDR3 DNA sequence: TGCGCCAGCAGGGGGACGTCGGCTAGCGGGAAGAACTTCTACGAGCAGTACTTC. Its protein product is CASRGTSASGKNFYEQYF.

This clonotype showed up many times. The chain uses TRBV12-3 or TRBV12-4 and TRBJ2-7, with D perhaps assigned TRBD1 or TRBD2 (5 bases each). This CDR3 has 15 residues. The germline V and J ends were trimmed by 3 bases and 3 bases, with 15 bases remaining between them. The CDR3 nucleotides are TGTGCCAGCAGTTTGCTCGGGACCGGGAACTACGAGCAGTACTTC. Amino acid sequence: CASSLLGTGNYEQYF.

Many counts were recorded for this clonotype. The V and J genes are TRBV20-1 and TRBJ1-3; D possibly corresponds to TRBD1 (5 bases). V lost 3 bases to trimming and J lost 0 bases, with 9 bases between them. Germline V gene sequence: CDR1 DFQATT, CDR2 SNEGSKA (reference sequence). CDR3 size: 14 residues. The CDR3 protein is CSASPDSSGNTIYF. CDR3 bases: TGCAGTGCTAGTCCCGACAGCTCTGGAAACACCATATATTTT.

There are many counts of this clonotype. The V gene is TRBV11-2, the J gene TRBJ2-1; maybe TRBD2 (5 bases). CDR1 SGHAT and CDR2 FQNNGV come from the germline V gene. V lost 1 base and J 4 bases, leaving 14 bases between the germline ends. CDR3 size: 16 residues. The CDR3 bases are TGTGCCAGCAGCTTAGGGAACGGGGTGAGGTACAATGAGCAGTTCTTC. It translates to CASSLGNGVRYNEQFF.

This clonotype was seen many times. The rearrangement uses TRBV5-1 and TRBJ1-2, with D possibly being TRBD1 (6 bases). Per germline, CDR1 SGHRS and CDR2 YFSETQ. Trimming stripped 4 bases from V and 4 bases from J, with 20 bases between. The CDR3 consists of 16 residues. The CDR3 loop reads CASSPTRTAEIYGYTF. Written as DNA, the CDR3 is TGCGCCAGCAGCCCTACTCGGACAGCCGAAATCTATGGCTACACCTTC.